Listed below are T cell receptor beta chains from one sample, sequenced in a study of cytomegalovirus exposure and HLA in healthy donors. Here immunoSEQ multiplex PCR was the method, and the copy in TCRdb shows in-frame clones only, minus some. The table includes around 110,000 clones, approximately 80% detected once. Sequencing used PBMCs. The receptors originated from a man aged 25 to 40 in good health and CMV-seropositive. Each CDR3 is given with its conserved first and last residue. The D gene is left open where the match is weak. A clone size is listed for some rows: how often the clone was seen (once, few, many), or a class if it is expanded.

d_gene,abundance,j_gene,v_gene,CDR3aa,CDR3nt
TRBD1,.,TRBJ1-1,TRBV7-3,CASTLESNRGLGTEAFF,TGTGCCAGCACACTTGAGTCGAACAGGGGGCTGGGAACTGAAGCTTTCTTT
TRBD2,.,TRBJ2-1,TRBV5-1,CASSLSLAGDGEQFF,TGCGCCAGCAGCTTGAGCCTAGCGGGAGATGGTGAGCAGTTCTTC
.,once,TRBJ1-1,TRBV9,CASSPVLEDTEAFF,TGTGCCAGCAGCCCAGTACTGGAGGACACTGAAGCTTTCTTT
TRBD1,.,TRBJ1-2,TRBV6-5,CASSYGTGFYGYTF,TGTGCCAGCAGTTACGGGACAGGCTTCTATGGCTACACCTTC
.,.,TRBJ2-5,TRBV9,CASSVGGGGEETQYF,TGTGCCAGCAGCGTAGGAGGGGGCGGGGAGGAGACCCAGTACTTC
.,.,TRBJ2-3,TRBV5-1,CASSLAVGPTSSTDTQYF,TGCGCCAGCAGCTTGGCGGTTGGGCCCACGTCTAGCACAGATACGCAGTATTTT
.,.,TRBJ2-5,TRBV30,CAGTAKETQYF,TGCGCCGGTACAGCAAAAGAGACCCAGTACTTC
TRBD1,.,TRBJ2-1,TRBV6-6,CASSYGGQAYNEQFF,TGTGCCAGCAGTTACGGGGGACAGGCCTACAATGAGCAGTTCTTC
.,.,TRBJ1-2,TRBV30,CAWSPPSPLEDGYTF,TGTGCCTGGAGTCCGCCCTCTCCCCTTGAGGATGGCTACACCTTC
.,once,TRBJ2-1,TRBV7-9,CASSTGERTYNEQFF,TGTGCCAGCAGCACTGGGGAGCGGACCTACAATGAGCAGTTCTTC
TRBD1,.,TRBJ1-2,TRBV7-2,CASSPDRGLYGYTF,TGTGCCAGCAGCCCCGACAGGGGGCTCTATGGCTACACCTTC
.,.,TRBJ1-2,TRBV19,CASNWRADPNYGYTF,TGTGCCAGTAACTGGCGGGCAGATCCTAACTATGGCTACACCTTC
TRBD2,.,TRBJ2-7,TRBV5-4,CASSPSLAGGSYEQYF,TGTGCCAGCAGCCCGTCACTAGCGGGGGGCTCCTACGAGCAGTACTTC
TRBD2,.,TRBJ2-2,TRBV28,CASSPGLAGAGELFF,TGTGCCAGCAGTCCAGGACTAGCGGGAGCCGGGGAGCTGTTTTTT
.,.,TRBJ1-4,TRBV11-2,CASSLRQLATNEKLFF,TGTGCCAGCAGCTTAAGACAGCTTGCAACTAATGAAAAACTGTTTTTT
TRBD2,.,TRBJ2-1,TRBV6-5,CATTRLAGGLNEQFF,TGTGCCACCACTAGGTTGGCGGGAGGGTTGAATGAGCAGTTCTTC
.,once,TRBJ1-2,TRBV13,CASSLGGQFDYGYTF,TGTGCCAGCAGCTTAGGAGGACAGTTCGACTATGGCTACACCTTC
.,.,TRBJ2-3,TRBV7-8,CASSSRTLTLDTQYF,TGTGCCAGCAGCTCCAGAACCCTCACGCTGGATACGCAGTATTTT
.,.,TRBJ2-1,TRBV2,CASSELQGNYNEQFF,TGTGCCAGCAGTGAACTCCAGGGGAACTACAATGAGCAGTTCTTC
.,.,TRBJ2-2,TRBV27,CASSPTFTGELFF,TGTGCCAGCAGTCCTACGTTTACCGGGGAGCTGTTTTTT
TRBD1,.,TRBJ2-7,TRBV5-1,CASGQPPGTAAYEQYF,TGCGCCAGCGGTCAACCCCCCGGGACAGCCGCCTACGAGCAGTACTTC
TRBD1,once,TRBJ1-5,TRBV28,CASSSGTGVLQPQHF,TGTGCCAGCAGCTCCGGGACAGGGGTATTACAGCCCCAGCATTTT
TRBD1,.,TRBJ2-5,TRBV6-5,CASKRGGQGSETQYF,TGTGCCAGCAAGAGAGGGGGACAGGGATCGGAGACCCAGTACTTC
.,.,TRBJ1-4,TRBV2,CASTRDKEKLFF,TGTGCCAGCACCAGGGATAAAGAAAAACTGTTTTTT
.,.,TRBJ1-2,TRBV7-2,CASSLVGQWGYTF,TGTGCCAGCAGCTTAGTTGGACAGTGGGGCTACACCTTC